A selection of T cell receptor beta chains follows, all from one sample in a study of OX40 agonist ivuxolimab in advanced cancers. The repertoire was sequenced with immunoSEQ multiplex PCR; TCRdb's copy has only in-frame clones and lacks some. The sample includes some 83,000 clones, approximately 84% of them seen just once. The sample here was CD4+ or CD8+ T cells sorted from blood, taken in a trial of the OX40 agonist ivuxolimab. These receptors were obtained from an adult with an advanced solid tumor such as melanoma, head and neck, liver or kidney cancer. CDR3s include the opening cysteine and the closing phenylalanine or tryptophan. The D gene is left open where the match is weak. Some rows mark clone size as missing; the rest say once, few, many or name a class of expanded clone.

V gene	D gene	J gene	clone size	CDR3 protein
TRBV5-6	.	TRBJ2-1	.	CASSFFVALAGGEQFF
TRBV7-9	.	TRBJ2-7	.	CASSLSYEQYF
TRBV6-6	TRBD1	TRBJ1-1	.	CASSYRGQVNTEAFF
TRBV6-6	.	TRBJ2-3	.	CASSYSGSPDTQYF
TRBV6-6	.	TRBJ1-1	many	CASSHSGVTEAFF
TRBV5-1	.	TRBJ1-2	.	CASSYVGGETRGGYTF
TRBV6-6	.	TRBJ1-5	once	CASTYGGNPAGQPQHF
TRBV7-7	TRBD1	TRBJ2-1	medium-sized	CASSLATGGIGEQFF
TRBV30	.	TRBJ1-6	.	CAWSSSVYNSPLHF
TRBV4-3	.	TRBJ2-2	.	CASSSQGGTGELFF
TRBV6-4	.	TRBJ2-1	.	CASSRDPTSYNEQFF
TRBV19	.	TRBJ2-6	.	CASSIVGNSGANVLTF
TRBV6-5	TRBD1	TRBJ1-2	few	CASSYSTGAYGYTF
TRBV6-6	.	TRBJ1-3	.	CASSFKLSGNTIYF
TRBV6-6	TRBD1	TRBJ2-3	.	CASSSGTGTDTQYF
TRBV11-2	.	TRBJ2-5	.	CASSLAGAETQYF
TRBV6-5	.	TRBJ2-7	.	CASSYSSASVSYEQYF
TRBV29-1	.	TRBJ2-2	.	CSVSQVNTGELFF
TRBV11-2	.	TRBJ2-7	.	CASTQQFGNEQYF
TRBV27	.	TRBJ1-1	.	CASSSLLRAQTEAFF
TRBV4-1	.	TRBJ1-6	.	CASSQEQNNNSPLHF
TRBV10-3	TRBD1	TRBJ2-7	.	CAIGTGEQYF
TRBV6-1	TRBD1	TRBJ2-7	.	CASSDAGQDIYEQYF
TRBV7-9	.	TRBJ1-1	.	CASIEDPNTEAFF
TRBV6-5	TRBD2	TRBJ2-7	.	CASSPGRGKYEQYF
TRBV27	.	TRBJ1-5	.	CASSLSRTVRDQPQHF
TRBV7-6	TRBD2	TRBJ2-1	few	CASSLGLAGRNEQFF
TRBV18	.	TRBJ1-1	.	CASSPDWVLGEAFF
TRBV27	.	TRBJ1-5	.	CASSSGAPGWDQPQHF
TRBV30	.	TRBJ2-7	once	CAWSESVYEQYF
TRBV19	.	TRBJ2-7	.	CASSIGGGPYEQYF
TRBV2	.	TRBJ1-4	medium-sized	CAQSALTNEKLFF
TRBV5-1	TRBD1	TRBJ2-7	.	CASSPGQLREQYF
TRBV5-1	.	TRBJ1-1	.	CASSLGANTEAFF
TRBV19	.	TRBJ2-3	.	CASSIVEGWSTDTQYF
TRBV29-1	.	TRBJ1-4	.	CSVAGDLKGEKLFF
TRBV6-5	.	TRBJ1-5	.	CASSYSWGSNQPQHF
TRBV27	.	TRBJ2-1	.	CASSWTFGNEQFF
TRBV11-2	.	TRBJ1-1	.	CASSTSGETEAFF
TRBV12-5	.	TRBJ2-1	.	CASGLGQNEQFF
TRBV7-2	.	TRBJ2-5	.	CASSLGGTGIQETQYF
TRBV5-1	TRBD1	TRBJ2-5	.	CASSSTGGRGETQYF
TRBV11-1	.	TRBJ2-1	.	CASSLRPPSSYNEQFF
TRBV5-1	.	TRBJ2-1	.	CASSLSRGSNEQFF